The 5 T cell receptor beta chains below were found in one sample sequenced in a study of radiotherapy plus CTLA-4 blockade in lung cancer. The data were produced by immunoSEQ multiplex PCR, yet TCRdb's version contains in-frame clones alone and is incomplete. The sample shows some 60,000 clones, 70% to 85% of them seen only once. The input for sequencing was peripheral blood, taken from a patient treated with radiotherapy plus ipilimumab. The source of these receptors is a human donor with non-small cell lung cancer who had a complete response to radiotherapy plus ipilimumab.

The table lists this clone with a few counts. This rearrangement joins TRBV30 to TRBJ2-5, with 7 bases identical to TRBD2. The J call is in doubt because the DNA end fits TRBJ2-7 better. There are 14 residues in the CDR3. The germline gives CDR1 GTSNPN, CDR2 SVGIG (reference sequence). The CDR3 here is CAWSVGGGGYEQYF. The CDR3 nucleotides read TGTGCCTGGAGTGTAGGCGGGGGAGGTTACGAGCAGTACTTC.

CDR3 coding DNA: TGCAGCGTCAGGACAGGATCTGGAAACACCATATATTTT. Its protein is CSVRTGSGNTIYF. This rearrangement joins TRBV29-1 to TRBJ1-3, with 7 bases aligning to TRBD1. CDR1 and CDR2 (germline): SQVTM, ANQGSEA. CDR3 length: 13 amino acids. J gave up 1 base and V 6 bases, and 3 bases lay outside the gene matches.

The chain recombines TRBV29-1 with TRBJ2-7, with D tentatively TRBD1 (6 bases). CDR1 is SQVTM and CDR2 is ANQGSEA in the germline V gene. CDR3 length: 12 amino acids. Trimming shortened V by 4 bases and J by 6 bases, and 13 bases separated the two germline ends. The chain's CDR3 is CSVVHRVGEQYF. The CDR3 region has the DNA TGCAGCGTTGTTCACAGGGTAGGCGAGCAGTACTTC.

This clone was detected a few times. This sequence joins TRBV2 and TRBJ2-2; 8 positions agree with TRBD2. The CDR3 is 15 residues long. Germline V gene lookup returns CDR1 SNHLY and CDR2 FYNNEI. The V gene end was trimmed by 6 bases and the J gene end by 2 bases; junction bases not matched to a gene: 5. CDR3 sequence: CASRATSANTGELFF. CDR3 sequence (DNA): TGTGCCAGCAGAGCGACTAGCGCCAACACCGGGGAGCTGTTTTTT. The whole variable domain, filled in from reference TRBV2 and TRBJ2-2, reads EPEVTQTPSHQVTQMGQEVILRCVPISNHLYFYWYRQILGQKVEFLVSFYNNEISEKSEIFDDQFSVERPDGSNFTLKIRSTKLEDSAMYFCASRATSANTGELFFGEGSRLTVL.

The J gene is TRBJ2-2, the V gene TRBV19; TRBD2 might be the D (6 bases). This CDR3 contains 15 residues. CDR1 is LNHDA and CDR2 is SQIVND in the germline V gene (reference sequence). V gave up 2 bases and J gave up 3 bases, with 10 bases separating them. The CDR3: CASSIRQRDTGELFF. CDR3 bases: TGTGCCAGTAGTATACGGCAGCGGGACACCGGGGAGCTGTTTTTT.